This passage covers 7 T cell receptor beta chains from one sample sequenced in a study of T cell responses to AZD1222 COVID-19 vaccine (dated by TCRdb to the early 2020s). Libraries were built with the immunoSEQ multiplex PCR assay. Here the immuneACCESS table is served through TCRdb, limited to in-frame sequences with V and J called. Missing clones are a known gap in these copies; in checked studies unresolved V genes cover under half, and the rest lacks a known reason. In this sample the table shows approximately 140,000 clones, approximately 90% of which occur a single time. The ten largest account for approximately 3.6% of the sample. Read against the paper, the sample's time point label means: baseline before first vaccination. Here the sequenced sample was peripheral blood, taken on day 0 of AZD1222 vaccination. These receptors originate from an adult in good health.

The rearrangement joins TRBV2 to TRBJ1-2; D is unclear. This CDR3 contains 14 residues. Trimming took off 4 bases at V and 4 bases at J, with 13 bases between the two ends. The germline CDR1 and CDR2 sequences are SNHLY and FYNNEI. The CDR3 bases are TGTGCCAGCAGTGGAAATAATTTGAGCTATGGCTACACCTTC. Amino acid sequence: CASSGNNLSYGYTF.

This chain connects TRBV27 to TRBJ2-5; TRBD2 aligns across 14 bases. Germline CDR1 and CDR2: MNHEY and SMNVEV (reference sequence). With V trimmed by 5 bases and J by 6 bases, 8 bases remained unmatched. The CDR3 runs 16 residues. The CDR3 coding sequence is TGTGCCAGCAGTGGACTAGCGGGGGGCCCGGGAAAGACCCAGTACTTC. It specifies CASSGLAGGPGKTQYF.

This clone appeared a single time. The J gene is TRBJ1-5, the V gene TRBV6-1, with TRBD1 matching over 7 bases. This CDR3 has 20 residues. Germline V gives CDR1 MNHNS, CDR2 SASEGT. Trimming at V came to 2 bases and at J to 1 base, leaving 17 bases not matched to a gene. The CDR3 sequence is CASSENKGRGIFESNQPQHF. The CDR3 DNA is TGTGCCAGCAGTGAAAATAAGGGCAGGGGGATATTCGAGAGCAATCAGCCCCAGCATTTT.

The chain carries TRBV6-5 and TRBJ1-2; TRBD1 matches 8 bases. V was clipped by 11 bases and J by 11 bases; unmatched bases: 13. This CDR3 is 12 amino acids long. Germline values: CDR1 MNHEY, CDR2 SVGAGI. DNA for the CDR3: TGTGCCTGCCGAGGACAGGGAGAGGAATACACCTTC. This gives the protein CACRGQGEEYTF.

The J gene is TRBJ1-2, the V gene TRBV18, with a weak D call TRBD1 (5 bases). V lost 2 bases and J 4 bases, leaving 14 bases between the germline ends. Germline CDR1 and CDR2: KGHSH and LQKENI. The CDR3 is made up of 15 amino acids. The CDR3 DNA sequence: TGTGCCAGCTCACCATCCCAGGGACGCTCCTATGGCTACACCTTC. Amino acid sequence: CASSPSQGRSYGYTF.

The rearrangement links TRBV11-3 to TRBJ2-2, with 8 bases matching TRBD2. The germline CDR1 and CDR2 sequences are SGHNT and YENEEA. This CDR3 comprises 17 residues. Losses at the gene ends were 5 bases for V and 5 bases for J; bases not matched to a gene: 13. The CDR3 sequence is CASSPGARGLGTGELFF. The CDR3 DNA reads TGTGCCAGCAGCCCGGGGGCCAGGGGACTAGGTACCGGGGAGCTGTTTTTT. Full variable domain (missing parts from reference TRBV11-3 and TRBJ2-2): EAGVVQSPRYKIIEKKQPVAFWCNPISGHNTLYWYLQNLGQGPELLIRYENEEAVDDSQLPKDRFSAERLKGVDSTLKIQPAELGDSAVYLCASSPGARGLGTGELFFGEGSRLTVL.

The J gene is TRBJ1-2, the V gene TRBV30, with 8 bases lining up with TRBD1. With V trimmed by 5 bases and J by 6 bases, 2 bases remained unmatched. Germline V lookup: CDR1 GTSNPN, CDR2 SVGIG (reference sequence). The CDR3 sequence is 11 residues long. Written as DNA, the CDR3 is TGTGCCTGGGACAGGGGCCATGGCTACACCTTC. This encodes CAWDRGHGYTF.